These 19 T cell receptor beta chains share one sample of origin, sequenced in a study of T cells in Graves' hyperthyroidism and ophthalmopathy. TCR beta CDR3 regions were amplified from RNA. The HTBI primer set was used in a first-round RT-PCR of the TCR CDR3. A single record per CDR3 protein comes from TCRdb applying MiXCR to the multiplex PCR reads. Here the sample spans 650,000 to 800,000 distinct CDR3 sequences, approximately 42% being singletons. Material for sequencing was peripheral blood or thyroid tissue (not recorded which). Receptor source: an adult man with Graves' disease, either hyperthyroidism or ophthalmopathy (not recorded which).

This chain uses TRBV20-1 with TRBJ2-7; 14 bases fit TRBD2. Germline trimming cut 5 bases from V and 1 base from J; bases unmatched to any gene: 7. Germline V gene lookup returns CDR1 DFQATT and CDR2 SNEGSKA (reference sequence). CDR3 length equals 16 residues. The CDR3 coding sequence is TGCAGTGCTCCGGGACTAGCGGGGGACCCTTCCTACGAGCAGTACTTC. Protein: CSAPGLAGDPSYEQYF.

This clonotype has ten or more counts. The CDR3 region is CASSERRGNPYEQYF. The DNA of the CDR3 is TGTGCCAGCAGTGAACGCCGAGGGAATCCCTACGAGCAGTACTTC. The V gene is TRBV2, the J gene TRBJ2-7; a weak D match, TRBD2 (5 bases). V lost 2 bases to trimming and J lost 2 bases, with 13 bases between them. This CDR3 contains 15 residues. Germline V gene sequence: CDR1 SNHLY, CDR2 FYNNEI.

V gene TRBV7-9 combines with J gene TRBJ1-3; 9 bases fit TRBD1. The germline gives CDR1 SEHNR, CDR2 FQNEAQ (reference sequence). Unmatched junction bases numbered 9, after V lost 3 bases and J lost 6 bases. The CDR3 extends over 16 amino acids. For the CDR3, the DNA is TGTGCCAGCAGCTTCAGGGGACAGGGCGCTTTAAACACCATATATTTT. Translating it yields CASSFRGQGALNTIYF.

Comments on this clonotype: Mismatch with germline at one junction end may stem from a read error. This chain links TRBV2 with TRBJ2-7; 9 bases are a match to TRBD1. The germline gives CDR1 SNHLY, CDR2 FYNNEI. The CDR3 is 15 amino acids. The DNA of the CDR3 is TGTGCCAGCAGTGGGCGGACAGGGGCCGCCTATGAGCAGTACTTC. Translated: CASSGRTGAAYEQYF.

This clonotype was observed a handful of times. This chain connects TRBV20-1 to TRBJ2-5, with D possibly called TRBD1 or TRBD2 (5 bases each). The V end lost 6 bases, the J end lost 4 bases, and 18 bases lay between the germline ends. Germline values: CDR1 DFQATT, CDR2 SNEGSKA (reference sequence). The CDR3 is 14 amino acids. CDR3 region: CSAAGRLARETQYF. CDR3 nucleotides: TGCAGTGCCGCAGGGCGGCTAGCTCGAGAGACCCAGTACTTC.

The genes are TRBV2 and TRBJ1-4; D gene uncertain. This CDR3 is 13 amino acids long. The germline V gene encodes CDR1 SNHLY and CDR2 FYNNEI. V was pared by 7 bases and J by 5 bases, with 11 bases between. The CDR3 spells CASNIGRNEKLFF. In DNA, the CDR3 is TGTGCCAGCAACATCGGACGGAATGAAAAACTGTTTTTT.

The chain joins TRBV11-2 to TRBJ1-2, with D perhaps TRBD1 (5 bases). Per the germline V gene, CDR1 is SGHAT and CDR2 is FQNNGV. This CDR3 region has 19 residues. V was trimmed by 1 base and J by 3 bases, leaving 24 bases between them. CDR3 loop: CASSLGYRSGGIDDYGYTF. CDR3 coding DNA: TGTGCCAGCAGCTTAGGATATCGGAGTGGGGGGATAGATGACTATGGCTACACCTTC.

There are many counts of this clonotype. The chain uses TRBV15 and TRBJ1-6; possibly TRBD1 for D (6 bases). This CDR3 region has 13 residues. Between the trimmed V and J ends, which lost 9 bases and 6 bases, there was a span of 12 bases. Germline CDR1 LNHNV, CDR2 YYDKDF (reference sequence). CDR3 residues: CATSGDINSPLHF. CDR3 nucleotide sequence: TGTGCCACATCAGGGGATATTAATTCACCCCTCCACTTT.

This clonotype has only a few counts. The chain carries TRBV12-3 or TRBV12-4 and TRBJ1-5; D unresolved. The V end was cut by 4 bases, the J end by 0 bases, with 7 bases between. This CDR3 contains 14 residues. DNA for the CDR3: TGTGCCAGCAGTTCGACGTATAGCAATCAGCCCCAGCATTTT. Protein product: CASSSTYSNQPQHF.

This clonotype appeared a few times. The rearrangement uses TRBV6-5 and TRBJ2-5; 7 bases fit TRBD1. CDR3 length equals 12 residues. Germline V CDR1 and CDR2: MNHEY, SVGAGI. V shed 7 bases and J 5 bases; nucleotides not matched to a gene: 4. The CDR3 loop reads CASKGALETQYF. For the CDR3, the DNA is TGTGCCAGCAAGGGGGCTTTGGAGACCCAGTACTTC.

V is TRBV12-3 or TRBV12-4 and J is TRBJ1-6, with D tentatively TRBD1 (6 bases). V was pared by 1 base and J by 15 bases, with 13 bases between. CDR3 length equals 13 residues. CDR3 DNA sequence: TGTGCCAGCAGTTTAGAGGAGGGGGAGGTCCTCCACTTT. It encodes CASSLEEGEVLHF.

This clonotype was counted only a few times. The chain couples TRBV5-6 to TRBJ1-1; TRBD1 agrees at 10 bases. CDR3 length: 13 residues. CDR1 SGHDT and CDR2 YYEEEE come from the germline V gene. J lost 12 bases, V lost 4 bases, and 9 bases had no gene match. Here the CDR3 DNA reads TGTGCCAGCAGCAACTCCGGGACAGGGGCGACTTTCTTT. Residues: CASSNSGTGATFF.

The chain uses TRBV24-1 and TRBJ2-3; D unclear. The CDR3 spans 14 residues. Germline V lookup: CDR1 KGHDR, CDR2 SFDVKD. The V and J ends lost 5 bases and 4 bases respectively, with 12 bases between them. The CDR3 is CATSAVRSADTQYF. In DNA, the CDR3 is TGTGCCACCAGTGCGGTACGAAGCGCAGATACGCAGTATTTT.

This clonotype has more than one count but fewer than ten. J is TRBJ2-7 and V is TRBV18; D remains ambiguous. Trimming cost V 0 bases and J 2 bases, with 8 bases left between them. The CDR3 has 14 amino acids. Germline CDR1 reads KGHSH; CDR2 reads LQKENI. CDR3 loop: CASSPPTPPYEQYF. Written as DNA, the CDR3 is TGTGCCAGCTCACCACCGACACCCCCCTACGAGCAGTACTTC.

This clonotype has at least ten counts. The J gene is TRBJ2-7, the V gene TRBV10-1, with 7 bases that match TRBD1. Germline V gene sequence: CDR1 WNHNN, CDR2 SYGVQD (reference sequence). J was trimmed by 2 bases and V by 3 bases; bases with no gene match: 4. The CDR3 consists of 14 residues. The CDR3 reads CASSDRTGPYEQYF. The CDR3 DNA reads TGCGCCAGCAGTGACCGGACAGGCCCCTACGAGCAGTACTTC.

This clonotype was seen a handful of times. The chain links TRBV12-3 or TRBV12-4 to TRBJ1-5, with a possible D match to TRBD1 (6 bases). V was trimmed by 7 bases and J by 1 base, leaving 11 bases between them. There are 14 residues in the CDR3. CDR3 sequence reads: CASTQGQSNQPQHF. The CDR3 region has the DNA TGTGCCAGCACCCAAGGACAGAGCAATCAGCCCCAGCATTTT.

A note on this clonotype: The conserved phenylalanine or tryptophan is not found at the CDR3 terminus, so this likely reflects a read error. The DNA is left out, because the CDR3 cannot be placed on it with certainty; the CDR3 is given as TCRdb lists it. The chain carries TRBV2 and TRBJ1-1; the table's TRBD1 call for D was not verified on the DNA. Germline assignment: CDR1 SNHLY and CDR2 FYNNEI. The CDR3 sequence runs 10 residues, both termini included. CDR3 sequence reads: CASSDASGYS.

The chain carries TRBV9 and TRBJ1-2, with D possibly TRBD1 on 5 matching bases. V dropped 0 bases and J dropped 4 bases, with 13 bases sitting between them. This CDR3 is 15 amino acids long. Germline CDR1 is SGDLS and CDR2 is YYNGEE. The CDR3 protein is CASSVVGGGGYGYTF. CDR3 DNA sequence: TGTGCCAGCAGCGTAGTCGGGGGTGGTGGCTATGGCTACACCTTC.

The chain has TRBV5-1 and TRBJ1-4; 7 bases agree with TRBD1. V shed 4 bases, J shed 7 bases, and the junction held 16 bases outside the gene matches. The CDR3 consists of 17 residues. Germline V lookup: CDR1 SGHRS, CDR2 YFSETQ. CDR3 protein: CASSQDLNRGIGEKLFF. The CDR3 DNA follows: TGCGCCAGCAGCCAAGATCTAAACAGGGGCATCGGTGAAAAACTGTTTTTT.